This T cell receptor (beta chain) derives from a study of Graves' ophthalmopathy and Graves' hyperthyroidism. This CDR3 has 15 residues. CDR1 SGHTA and CDR2 FQGNSA come from the germline V gene. The V end was cut by 1 base, the J end by 5 bases, with 14 bases between. This clonotype has a count of ten or more. The authors amplified TCR beta CDR3 regions from RNA transcripts. HTBI-primed RT-PCR formed the first round, and a multiplex PCR formed the second. TCRdb reprocessed the multiplex PCR reads with MiXCR, giving one entry per CDR3 protein. The repertoire holds 200,000 to 250,000 distinct CDR3 sequences, with roughly 21% as singletons.

The sample comprised peripheral blood. V gene TRBV7-2 combines with J gene TRBJ2-5; a possible D gene is TRBD2 (6 bases). The TCR comes from a woman in her forties or fifties with Graves' ophthalmopathy. The CDR3 nucleotides are TGTGCCAGCAGCTTAGGGGGGGTGGGGCGCGAGACCCAGTACTTC. Protein product: CASSLGGVGRETQYF.